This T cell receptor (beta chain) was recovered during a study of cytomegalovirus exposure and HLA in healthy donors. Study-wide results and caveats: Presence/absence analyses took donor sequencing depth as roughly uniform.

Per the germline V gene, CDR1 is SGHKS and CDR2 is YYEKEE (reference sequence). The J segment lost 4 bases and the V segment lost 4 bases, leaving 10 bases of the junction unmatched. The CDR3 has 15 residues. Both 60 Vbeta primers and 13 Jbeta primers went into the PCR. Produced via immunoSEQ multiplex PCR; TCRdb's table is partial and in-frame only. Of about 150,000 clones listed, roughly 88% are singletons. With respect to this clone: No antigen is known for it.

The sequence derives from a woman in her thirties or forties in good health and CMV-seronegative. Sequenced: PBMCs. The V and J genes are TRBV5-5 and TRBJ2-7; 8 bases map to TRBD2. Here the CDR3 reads CASSPTAGVQYEQYF. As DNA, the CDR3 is TGTGCCAGCAGCCCAACAGCGGGAGTTCAGTACGAGCAGTACTTC.